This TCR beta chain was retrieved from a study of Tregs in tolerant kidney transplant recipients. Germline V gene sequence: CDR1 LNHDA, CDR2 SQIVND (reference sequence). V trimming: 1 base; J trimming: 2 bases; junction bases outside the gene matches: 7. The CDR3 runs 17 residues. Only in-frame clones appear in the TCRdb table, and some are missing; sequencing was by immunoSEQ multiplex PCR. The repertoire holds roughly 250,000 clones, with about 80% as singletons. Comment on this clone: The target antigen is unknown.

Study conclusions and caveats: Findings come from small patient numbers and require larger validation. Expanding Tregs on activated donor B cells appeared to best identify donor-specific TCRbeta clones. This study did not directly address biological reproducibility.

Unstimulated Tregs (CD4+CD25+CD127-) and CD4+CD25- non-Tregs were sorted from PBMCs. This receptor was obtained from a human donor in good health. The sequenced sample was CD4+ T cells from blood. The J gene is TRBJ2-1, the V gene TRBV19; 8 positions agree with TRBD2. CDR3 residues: CASSIVLAGGTYNEQFF. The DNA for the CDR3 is TGTGCCAGTAGTATAGTACTGGCGGGGGGCACCTACAATGAGCAGTTCTTC. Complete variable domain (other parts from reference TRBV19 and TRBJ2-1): DGGITQSPKYLFRKEGQNVTLSCEQNLNHDAMYWYRQDPGQGLRLIYYSQIVNDFQKGDIAEGYSVSREKKESFPLTVTSAQKNPTAFYLCASSIVLAGGTYNEQFFGPGTRLTVL.